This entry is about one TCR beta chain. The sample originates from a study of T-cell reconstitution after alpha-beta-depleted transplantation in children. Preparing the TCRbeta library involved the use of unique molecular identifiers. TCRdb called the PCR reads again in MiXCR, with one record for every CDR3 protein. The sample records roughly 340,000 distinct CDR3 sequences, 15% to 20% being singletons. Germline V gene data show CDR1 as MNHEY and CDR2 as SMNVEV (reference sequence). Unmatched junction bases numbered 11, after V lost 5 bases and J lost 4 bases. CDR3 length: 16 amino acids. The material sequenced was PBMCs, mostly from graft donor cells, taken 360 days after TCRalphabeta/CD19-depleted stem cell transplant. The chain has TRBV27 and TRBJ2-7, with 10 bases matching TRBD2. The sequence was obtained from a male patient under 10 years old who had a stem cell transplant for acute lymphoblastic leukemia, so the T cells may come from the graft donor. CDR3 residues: CASSTQSGRAYYEQYF. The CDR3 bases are TGTGCCAGCAGTACTCAGAGCGGGAGGGCCTATTACGAGCAGTACTTC.